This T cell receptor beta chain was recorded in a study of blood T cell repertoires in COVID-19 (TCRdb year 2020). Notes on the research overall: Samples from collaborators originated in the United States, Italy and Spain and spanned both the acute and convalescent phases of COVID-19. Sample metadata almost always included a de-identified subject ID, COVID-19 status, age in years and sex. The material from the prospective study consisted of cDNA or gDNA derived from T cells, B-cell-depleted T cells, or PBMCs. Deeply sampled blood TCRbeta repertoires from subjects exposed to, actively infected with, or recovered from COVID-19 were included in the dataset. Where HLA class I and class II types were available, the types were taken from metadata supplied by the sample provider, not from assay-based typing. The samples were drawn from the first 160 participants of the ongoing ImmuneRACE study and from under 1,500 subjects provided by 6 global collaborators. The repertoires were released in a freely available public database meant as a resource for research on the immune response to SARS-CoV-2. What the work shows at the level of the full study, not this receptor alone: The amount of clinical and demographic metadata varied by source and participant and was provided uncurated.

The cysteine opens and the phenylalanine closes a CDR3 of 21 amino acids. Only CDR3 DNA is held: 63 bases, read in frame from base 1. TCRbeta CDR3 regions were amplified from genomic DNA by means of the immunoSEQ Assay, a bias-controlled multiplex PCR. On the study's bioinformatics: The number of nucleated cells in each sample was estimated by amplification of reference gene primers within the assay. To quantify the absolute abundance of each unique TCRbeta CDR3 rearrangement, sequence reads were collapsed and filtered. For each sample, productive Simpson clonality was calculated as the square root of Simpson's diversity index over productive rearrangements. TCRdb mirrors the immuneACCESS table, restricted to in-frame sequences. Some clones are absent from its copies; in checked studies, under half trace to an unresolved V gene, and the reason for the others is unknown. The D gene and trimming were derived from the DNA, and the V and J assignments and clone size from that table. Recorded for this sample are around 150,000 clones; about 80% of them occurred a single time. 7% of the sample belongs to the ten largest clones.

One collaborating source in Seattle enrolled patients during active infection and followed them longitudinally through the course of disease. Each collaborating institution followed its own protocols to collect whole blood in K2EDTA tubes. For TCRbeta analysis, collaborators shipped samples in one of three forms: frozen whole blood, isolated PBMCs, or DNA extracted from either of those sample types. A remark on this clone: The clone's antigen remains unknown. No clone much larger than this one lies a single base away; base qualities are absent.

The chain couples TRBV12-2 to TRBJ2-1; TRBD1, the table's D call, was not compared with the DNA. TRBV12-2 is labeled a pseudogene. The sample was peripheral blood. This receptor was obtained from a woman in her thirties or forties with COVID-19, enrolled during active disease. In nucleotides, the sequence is TGTGCAAGTCGCTTAGTGGGTCGCTTTAAACGGGACAGGGGGCCTGACAATGAGCAGTTCTTC. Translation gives CASRLVGRFKRDRGPDNEQFF.